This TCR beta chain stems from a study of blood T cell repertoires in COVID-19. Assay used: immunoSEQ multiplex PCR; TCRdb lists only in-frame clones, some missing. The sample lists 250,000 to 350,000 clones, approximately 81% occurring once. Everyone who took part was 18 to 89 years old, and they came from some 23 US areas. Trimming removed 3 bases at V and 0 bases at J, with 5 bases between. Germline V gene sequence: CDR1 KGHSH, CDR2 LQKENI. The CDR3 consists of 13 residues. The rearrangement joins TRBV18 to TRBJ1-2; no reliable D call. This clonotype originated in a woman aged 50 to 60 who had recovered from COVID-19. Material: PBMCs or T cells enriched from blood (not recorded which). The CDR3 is CASSPASNYGYTF. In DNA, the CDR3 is TGTGCCAGCTCACCGGCCTCTAACTATGGCTACACCTTC.